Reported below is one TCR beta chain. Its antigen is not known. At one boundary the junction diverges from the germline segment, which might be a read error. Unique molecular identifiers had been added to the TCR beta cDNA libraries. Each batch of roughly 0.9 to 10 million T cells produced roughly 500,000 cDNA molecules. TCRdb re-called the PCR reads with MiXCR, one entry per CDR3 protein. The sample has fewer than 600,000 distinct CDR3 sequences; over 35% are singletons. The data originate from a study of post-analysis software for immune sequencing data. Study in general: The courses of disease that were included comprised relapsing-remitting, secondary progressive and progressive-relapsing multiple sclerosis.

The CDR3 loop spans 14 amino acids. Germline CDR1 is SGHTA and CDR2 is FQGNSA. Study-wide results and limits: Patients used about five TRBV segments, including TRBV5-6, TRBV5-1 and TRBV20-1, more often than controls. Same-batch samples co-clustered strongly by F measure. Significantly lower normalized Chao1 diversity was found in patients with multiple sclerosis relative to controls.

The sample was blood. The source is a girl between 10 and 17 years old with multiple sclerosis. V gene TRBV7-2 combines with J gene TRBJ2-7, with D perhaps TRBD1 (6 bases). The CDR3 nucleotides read TGTGCCTGCAGCTTAAGTCAGGGGTCCTACGAGCAGTACTTC. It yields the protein CACSLSQGSYEQYF.